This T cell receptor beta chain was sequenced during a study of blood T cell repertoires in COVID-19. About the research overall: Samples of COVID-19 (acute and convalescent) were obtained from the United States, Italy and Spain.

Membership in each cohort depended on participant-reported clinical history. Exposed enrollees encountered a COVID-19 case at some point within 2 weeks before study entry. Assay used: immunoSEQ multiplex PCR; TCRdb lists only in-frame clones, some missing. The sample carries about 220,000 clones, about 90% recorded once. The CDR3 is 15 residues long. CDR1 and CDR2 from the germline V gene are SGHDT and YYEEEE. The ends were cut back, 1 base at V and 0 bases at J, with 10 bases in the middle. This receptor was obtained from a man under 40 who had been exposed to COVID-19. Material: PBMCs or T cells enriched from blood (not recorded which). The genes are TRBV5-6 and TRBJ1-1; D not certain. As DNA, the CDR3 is TGTGCCAGCAGCTTGTTTAACAGTATGAACACTGAAGCTTTCTTT. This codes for CASSLFNSMNTEAFF.